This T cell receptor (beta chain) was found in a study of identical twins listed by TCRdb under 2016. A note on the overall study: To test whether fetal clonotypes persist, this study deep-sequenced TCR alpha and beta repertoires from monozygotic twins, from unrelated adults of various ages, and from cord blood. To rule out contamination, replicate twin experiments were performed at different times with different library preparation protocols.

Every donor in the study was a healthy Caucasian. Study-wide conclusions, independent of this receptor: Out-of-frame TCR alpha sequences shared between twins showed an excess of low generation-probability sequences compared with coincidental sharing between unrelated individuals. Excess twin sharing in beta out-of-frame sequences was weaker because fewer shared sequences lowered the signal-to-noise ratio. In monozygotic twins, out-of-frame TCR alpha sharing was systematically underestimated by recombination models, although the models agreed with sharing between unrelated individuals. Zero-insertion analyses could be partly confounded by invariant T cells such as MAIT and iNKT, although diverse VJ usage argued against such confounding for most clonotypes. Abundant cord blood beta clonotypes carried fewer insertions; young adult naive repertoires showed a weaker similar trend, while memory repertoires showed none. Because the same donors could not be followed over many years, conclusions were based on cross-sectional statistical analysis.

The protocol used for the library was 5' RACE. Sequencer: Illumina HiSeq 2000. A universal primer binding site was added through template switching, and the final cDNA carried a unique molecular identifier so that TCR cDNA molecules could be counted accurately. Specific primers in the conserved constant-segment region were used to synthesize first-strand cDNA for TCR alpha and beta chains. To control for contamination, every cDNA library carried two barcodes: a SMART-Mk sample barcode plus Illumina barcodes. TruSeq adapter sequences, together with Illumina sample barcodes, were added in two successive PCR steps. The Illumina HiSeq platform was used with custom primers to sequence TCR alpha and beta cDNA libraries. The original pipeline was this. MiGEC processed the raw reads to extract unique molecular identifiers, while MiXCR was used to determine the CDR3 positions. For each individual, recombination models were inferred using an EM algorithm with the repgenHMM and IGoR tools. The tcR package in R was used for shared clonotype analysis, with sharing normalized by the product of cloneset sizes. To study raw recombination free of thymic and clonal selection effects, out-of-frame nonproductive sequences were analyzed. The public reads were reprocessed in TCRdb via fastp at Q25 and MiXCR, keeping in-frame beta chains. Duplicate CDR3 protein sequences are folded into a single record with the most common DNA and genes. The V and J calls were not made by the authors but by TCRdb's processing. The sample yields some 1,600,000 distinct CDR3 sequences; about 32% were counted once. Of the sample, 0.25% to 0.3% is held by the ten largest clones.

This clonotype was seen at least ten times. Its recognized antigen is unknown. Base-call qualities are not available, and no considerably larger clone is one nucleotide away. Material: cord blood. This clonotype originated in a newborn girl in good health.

The CDR3 sequence is CAISAMGDEQYF. The DNA sequence follows: TGTGCCATCAGTGCTATGGGGGACGAGCAGTACTTC. The rearrangement joined TRBV10-3 to TRBJ2-7; the D region is possibly TRBD1 or TRBD2, each matching across 5 bases. The CDR1 and CDR2 encoded by the germline V gene are ENHRY and SYGVKD. Between the V and J ends, shortened by 4 bases and 5 bases respectively, the junction contains 9 bases. The CDR3 holds 12 amino acids from the cysteine to the phenylalanine. The retained sequence is limited to the CDR3, 36 bases, with the frame set at the first base.